This T cell receptor (beta chain) was recovered during a study of blood T cell repertoires in COVID-19. Across the whole study: Acute and convalescent COVID-19 samples came from the United States, Italy and Spain. PBMCs, B-cell-depleted T cells, or T cells were the source of the cDNA or gDNA that made up the material.

In the authors' methods: Amplified reference gene primers provided the basis for estimating nucleated cell counts. Libraries were prepared by immunoSEQ multiplex PCR; TCRdb keeps only in-frame clonotypes and omits some of them. V, J and clone size derive from that table, while D and trimming were established from the DNA sequence. This sample has roughly 300,000 clones, with about 90% found just once. The CDR3 consists of 16 residues. Trimming removed 4 bases from V and 4 bases from J; junction bases left unmatched: 10. Germline lookup yields CDR1 SGHRS and CDR2 YFSETQ. This TCR derives from a man aged 18 to 30 who had recovered from COVID-19. Sequenced material: peripheral blood. V usage is TRBV5-1 and J usage is TRBJ2-3; 9 bases fit TRBD2. The CDR3 loop is CASSQAVLAGSDTQYF. Here the CDR3 DNA reads TGCGCCAGCAGCCAGGCGGTGCTAGCGGGGTCAGATACGCAGTATTTT. Together with reference TRBV5-1 and TRBJ2-3, the CDR3 gives the full variable domain: KAGVTQTPRYLIKTRGQQVTLSCSPISGHRSVSWYQQTPGQGLQFLFEYFSETQRNKGNFPGRFSGRQFSNSRSEMNVSTLELGDSALYLCASSQAVLAGSDTQYFGPGTRLTVL.